The sequence of this T cell receptor (beta chain) was determined in a study of coeliac disease (dated by TCRdb to 2021 to 2024). Regarding the study in general: Coeliac patients were categorised as having newly diagnosed active disease, refractory coeliac disease type I, or disease controlled by a gluten-free diet. Next-generation sequencing of rearranged TRB and TRG CDR3 regions was used on small intestinal lymphocyte fractions taken from coeliac and non-coeliac patients. Because high-resolution HLA typing was not available, biased TRBV7-2 usage was examined as a proof of principle. The full study included roughly 30 patients: about 22 with serologically confirmed coeliac disease and 8 controls with non-small intestinal disorders. The aim was to characterise TR repertoires of small intestinal T cells in active, refractory type I and gluten-free-diet-treated coeliac disease. TRB sequencing was successfully performed on samples from around 30 subjects, among which around 25 paired bulk unsorted intraepithelial and lamina propria cell samples were included. What the authors observed across the whole study: In the authors' view, the approach was unsuitable for unbiased detection of gliadin-specific T cells, since gliadin-specific T cells are scarce and rarely shared between patients. Lower clonality than in controls was observed in the TRB and TRG repertoires of active coeliac intraepithelial and lamina propria samples, suggesting that diverse T cells were recruited. Separating intraepithelial cells from lamina propria cells did not give high-purity fractions, so cross-contamination between the two compartments may have occurred. TRB repertoires were largely private; most amino acid sequences were unique to one sample, and V-gene usage did not differ significantly by disease group.

Library construction relied on the immunoSEQ multiplex PCR assay. In a multiplexed PCR, the TR loci were amplified; reverse primers were designed against J gene segments, whereas forward primers were designed against V gene segments. The Illumina HiSeq System was used to sequence the amplified CDR3 regions. The study's own analysis went as follows. To strip out PCR and sequencing errors and collapse the data into unique sequences, a nearest-neighbour algorithm merged closely related reads. Repertoires were summarised by clonality and by T cell density, defined as TR molecules per amount of genomic DNA input. CDR3 amino acid sequences present in at least 80% of unsorted samples were defined as public TRs, and these public TRs were then tested for differential abundance between coeliac and control samples. Disease-group differences in clonality and density were tested with Kruskal-Wallis tests followed by Dunn post-tests. Sourced from immuneACCESS, this table was stored by TCRdb with only in-frame sequences that have V and J called. A share of the clones is absent; for the studies checked, an unresolved V gene accounts for under half, and the remainder has no known explanation. V and J calls and clone size are copied from that table; D and trimming were computed from the DNA. In this sample the table shows some 4,000 clones, around two thirds of which occur a single time. The top ten hold 11% of the sample.

Points on this clone: The antigen this receptor binds is unknown. One base away there is no much larger clone; base qualities are not given.

Including the terminal cysteine and phenylalanine, the CDR3 comprises 14 residues. The DNA shown is the 42-base CDR3, in frame from base 1. CDR1 GTSNPN and CDR2 SVGIG were looked up in the germline V gene (reference sequence). From V the trimming removes 2 bases and from J it removes 9 bases, while the gene matches leave 6 bases of the junction unaccounted for. Aliquots of roughly 460,000 cells were frozen in DMSO/FBS in liquid nitrogen, and a single aliquot per fraction was used for sequencing. All 30 or so patients in the study underwent endoscopy and small intestinal biopsy. Intraepithelial cells were released from biopsies by stirring for one hour at 37 degrees C in RPMI containing EGTA, MgCl2 and 1% FBS. The Qiagen DNeasy blood extraction kit was used to extract genomic DNA from the frozen unsorted cell fractions.

This receptor was identified in a woman between 18 and 30 years old with active celiac disease. Sequenced: intraepithelial lymphocytes from the gut. Sample cell subset or site, as interpreted from the label and publication: intraepithelial cell (IEC) fraction of small intestinal biopsy. This chain is built from TRBV30 and TRBJ1-6; 8 junctional bases match TRBD1. The sequence in DNA is TGTGCCTGGAGTCCGGGACAGGATCTTTCACCCCTCCACTTT. This encodes CAWSPGQDLSPLHF.